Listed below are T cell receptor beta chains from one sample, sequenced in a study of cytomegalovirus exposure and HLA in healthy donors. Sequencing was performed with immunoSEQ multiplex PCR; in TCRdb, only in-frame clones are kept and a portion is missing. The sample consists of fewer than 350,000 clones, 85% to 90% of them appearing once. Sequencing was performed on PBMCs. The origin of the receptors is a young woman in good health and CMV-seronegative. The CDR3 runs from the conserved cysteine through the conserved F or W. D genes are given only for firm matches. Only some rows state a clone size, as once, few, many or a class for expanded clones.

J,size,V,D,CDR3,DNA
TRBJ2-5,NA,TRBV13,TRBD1,CASTYRGRQETQYF,TGTGCCAGCACCTACAGGGGCAGGCAAGAGACCCAGTACTTC
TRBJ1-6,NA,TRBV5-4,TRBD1,CASRDRGQGTGSPLHF,TGTGCCAGCAGAGACCGGGGACAGGGGACGGGATCACCCCTCCACTTT
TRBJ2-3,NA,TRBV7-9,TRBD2,CASSQGRLAGAASTDTQYF,TGTGCCAGCAGCCAAGGTCGACTAGCGGGGGCAGCCAGCACAGATACGCAGTATTTT
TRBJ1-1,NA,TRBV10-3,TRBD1,CATSGQYTEAFF,TGTGCCACTTCGGGACAGTACACTGAAGCTTTCTTT
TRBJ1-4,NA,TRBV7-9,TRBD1,CASSLEGTGGEKLFF,TGTGCCAGCAGCTTAGAAGGGACAGGGGGGGAAAAACTGTTTTTT
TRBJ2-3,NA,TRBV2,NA,CASRRDSSTDTQYF,TGTGCCAGCAGGCGGGACAGCAGCACAGATACGCAGTATTTT
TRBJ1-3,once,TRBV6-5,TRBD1,CASQGTGAGNTIYF,TGTGCCAGCCAGGGGACAGGGGCTGGAAACACCATATATTTT
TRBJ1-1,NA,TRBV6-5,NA,CASSYMNTEAFF,TGTGCCAGCAGTTATATGAACACTGAAGCTTTCTTT
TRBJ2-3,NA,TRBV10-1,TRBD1,CASRGQGTDTQYF,TGCGCCAGCAGGGGACAGGGAACAGATACGCAGTATTTT
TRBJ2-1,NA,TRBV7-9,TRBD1,CASSPGQGSYNEQFF,TGTGCCAGCAGCCCGGGACAGGGCTCCTACAATGAGCAGTTCTTC
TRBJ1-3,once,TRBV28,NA,CASSPQGTSGNTIYF,TGTGCCAGCAGCCCTCAGGGGACCTCTGGAAACACCATATATTTT
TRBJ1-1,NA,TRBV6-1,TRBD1,CASTREGADTEAFF,TGTGCCAGCACCCGGGAGGGGGCGGACACTGAAGCTTTCTTT
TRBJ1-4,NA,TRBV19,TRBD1,CASSRGQSNEKLFF,TGTGCCAGTAGTCGGGGACAGTCCAATGAAAAACTGTTTTTT
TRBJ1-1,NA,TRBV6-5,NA,CASTSPGNTEAFF,TGTGCCAGCACCTCCCCAGGGAACACTGAAGCTTTCTTT
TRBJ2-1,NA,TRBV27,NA,CASSSLRGSEQFF,TGTGCCAGCAGTTCCCTCAGGGGTAGTGAGCAGTTCTTC
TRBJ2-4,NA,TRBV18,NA,CASSPPHPQAAKNIQYF,TGTGCCAGCTCACCACCCCATCCTCAGGCGGCCAAAAACATTCAGTACTTC
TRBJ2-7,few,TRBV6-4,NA,CASRETGNSYEQYF,TGTGCCAGCAGGGAAACGGGAAACTCCTACGAGCAGTACTTC
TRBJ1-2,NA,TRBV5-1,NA,CASSLGEYPNYGYTF,TGCGCCAGCAGCTTGGGAGAATACCCCAACTATGGCTACACCTTC
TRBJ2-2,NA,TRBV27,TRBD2,CASSFIASGGAGSTGELFF,TGTGCCAGCAGTTTTATCGCTAGCGGGGGGGCCGGTTCCACCGGGGAGCTGTTTTTT
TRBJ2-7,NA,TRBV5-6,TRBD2,CASSLPGGTYEQYF,TGTGCCAGCAGCCTCCCCGGGGGGACCTACGAGCAGTACTTC
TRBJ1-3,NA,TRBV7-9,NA,CASSLSLGVAFSGNTIYF,TGTGCCAGCAGCTTAAGTCTGGGCGTGGCATTCTCTGGAAACACCATATATTTT
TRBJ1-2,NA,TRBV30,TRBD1,CAWTPDRVYGYTF,TGTGCCTGGACCCCGGACAGGGTCTATGGCTACACCTTC
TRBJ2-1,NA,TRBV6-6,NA,CASSPGAGIDNEQFF,TGTGCCAGCAGTCCTGGGGCAGGGATAGACAATGAGCAGTTCTTC
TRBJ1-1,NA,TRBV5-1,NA,CASSLGMSMNTEAFF,TGCGCCAGCAGCTTGGGAATGAGTATGAACACTGAAGCTTTCTTT
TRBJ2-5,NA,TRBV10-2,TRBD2,CASQPGLPKETQYF,TGCGCCAGCCAGCCGGGACTACCGAAAGAGACCCAGTACTTC
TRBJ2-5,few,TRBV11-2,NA,CASSFYRVWAHQETQYF,TGTGCCAGCAGCTTCTACAGGGTTTGGGCCCACCAAGAGACCCAGTACTTC
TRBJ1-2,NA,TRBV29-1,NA,CSVPPTKGGYTF,TGCAGCGTTCCACCGACCAAGGGGGGCTACACCTTC
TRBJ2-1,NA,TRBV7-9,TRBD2,CASSLARGGASEQFF,TGTGCCAGCAGCTTAGCTCGCGGGGGGGCATCTGAGCAGTTCTTC
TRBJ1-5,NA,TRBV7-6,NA,CASSLVNGEPQHF,TGTGCCAGCAGCCTCGTTAACGGGGAGCCCCAGCATTTT
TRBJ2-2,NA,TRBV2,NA,CASSDSGTTNTGELFF,TGTGCCAGCAGTGATAGCGGCACTACGAACACCGGGGAGCTGTTTTTT
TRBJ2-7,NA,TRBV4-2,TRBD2,CASSTTSANYYEQYF,TGTGCCAGCAGCACCACTAGCGCCAATTACTACGAGCAGTACTTC
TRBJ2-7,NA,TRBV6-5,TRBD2,CASSLTSGVLEQYF,TGTGCCAGCAGTTTGACTAGCGGGGTCTTGGAGCAGTACTTC
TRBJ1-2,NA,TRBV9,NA,CASSVGGLLSGYTF,TGTGCCAGCAGCGTAGGAGGGCTGCTATCCGGCTACACCTTC
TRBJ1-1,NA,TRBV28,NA,CASSIQGPNTEAFF,TGTGCCAGCAGTATCCAGGGGCCGAACACTGAAGCTTTCTTT
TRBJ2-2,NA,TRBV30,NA,CALADTGELFF,TGTGCCTTAGCGGACACCGGGGAGCTGTTTTTT
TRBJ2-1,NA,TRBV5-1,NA,CASSLRGPPYNEQFF,TGCGCCAGCAGCTTGCGAGGGCCGCCCTACAATGAGCAGTTCTTC
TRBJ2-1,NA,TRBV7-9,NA,CASSPRTSSYNEQFF,TGTGCCAGCAGCCCTCGGACAAGCTCCTACAATGAGCAGTTCTTC
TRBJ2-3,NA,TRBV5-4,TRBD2,CASSVTTSADTQYF,TGTGCCAGCAGCGTGACGACTAGCGCAGATACGCAGTATTTT
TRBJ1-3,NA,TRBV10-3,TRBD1,CAISGRDRGLLRSGNTIYF,TGTGCCATCAGTGGTAGGGACAGGGGATTACTCCGCTCTGGAAACACCATATATTTT
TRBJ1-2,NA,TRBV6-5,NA,CASSSGGGYGYTF,TGTGCCAGCAGTTCCGGGGGTGGCTATGGCTACACCTTC
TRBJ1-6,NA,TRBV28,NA,CASSPTPTRSPLHF,TGTGCCAGCAGCCCCACGCCAACACGTTCACCCCTCCACTTT
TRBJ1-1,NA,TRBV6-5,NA,CASRSQGRNTEAFF,TGTGCCAGCAGATCTCAGGGTAGGAACACTGAAGCTTTCTTT
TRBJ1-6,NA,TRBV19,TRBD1,CASSIPRGPANSPLHF,TGTGCCAGTAGTATCCCCAGGGGGCCGGCGAATTCACCCCTCCACTTT
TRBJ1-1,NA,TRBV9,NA,CASSDGSTAPLDKAFF,TGTGCCAGCAGCGATGGCTCAACAGCACCCCTCGACAAAGCTTTCTTT
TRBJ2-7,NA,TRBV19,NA,CASSIESPYYEQYF,TGTGCCAGTAGTATAGAAAGCCCTTACTACGAGCAGTACTTC
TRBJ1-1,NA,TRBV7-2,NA,CASNPQGQNTEAFF,TGTGCCAGCAACCCCCAAGGACAGAACACTGAAGCTTTCTTT
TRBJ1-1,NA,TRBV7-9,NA,CASSRRGRDGEAFF,TGTGCCAGCAGCCGGAGGGGGAGGGACGGTGAAGCTTTCTTT
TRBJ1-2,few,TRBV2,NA,CASHTSGAYGYTF,TGTGCCAGCCACACCTCAGGGGCCTATGGCTACACCTTC
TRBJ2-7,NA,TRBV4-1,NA,CASSIAAVYEQYF,TGCGCCAGCAGCATAGCGGCCGTCTACGAGCAGTACTTC
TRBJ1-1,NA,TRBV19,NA,CASSRRGAANTEAFF,TGTGCCAGTAGTCGACGGGGGGCAGCTAACACTGAAGCTTTCTTT
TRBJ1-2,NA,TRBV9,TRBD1,CASSTLKTGGEDYGYTF,TGTGCCAGCAGCACCCTGAAGACAGGGGGCGAAGACTATGGCTACACCTTC
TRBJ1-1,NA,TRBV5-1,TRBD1,CASSVTGLGSTEAFF,TGCGCCAGCAGCGTGACAGGGTTGGGGAGCACTGAAGCTTTCTTT
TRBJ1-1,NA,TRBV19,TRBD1,CASSEHRGGGTEAFF,TGTGCCAGTAGCGAACACAGGGGTGGGGGCACTGAAGCTTTCTTT